Following are 16 T cell receptor beta chains from one sample sequenced in a study of identical twins. TCRdb fed the 5' RACE reads into MiXCR, producing one record per CDR3 protein. The sample lists under 300,000 distinct CDR3 sequences; roughly 13% were seen once. The specimen sequenced was memory (CD45RO+) T cells sorted from blood. Source of these receptors: a woman in her late teens or twenties in good health.

The chain joins TRBV20-1 to TRBJ2-3; the D call may be TRBD1 or TRBD2 (5 bases each). Germline V gene data show CDR1 as DFQATT and CDR2 as SNEGSKA (reference sequence). V was trimmed by 1 base and J by 1 base, leaving 12 bases between them. The CDR3 is 15 amino acids. The CDR3 coding sequence is TGCAGTGCTAGAGTGGCCGGGGACGGCACAGATACGCAGTATTTT. This translates into CSARVAGDGTDTQYF.

Only a few counts were recorded for this clonotype. V is TRBV12-3 or TRBV12-4 and J is TRBJ2-1, with D possibly matching TRBD2 (5 bases). The CDR3 covers 15 residues. V was pared by 2 bases and J by 4 bases, with 12 bases between. The CDR3 bases are TGTGCCAGCAGTTTAACGAGCGGCTTATACAATGAGCAGTTCTTC. Amino acids: CASSLTSGLYNEQFF.

This clonotype was recorded at least ten times. The V and J genes are TRBV7-9 and TRBJ1-4, with a weak D call TRBD1 (6 bases). Germline CDR1 reads SEHNR; CDR2 reads FQNEAQ (reference sequence). CDR3 length: 14 amino acids. V was clipped by 4 bases and J by 7 bases, with 13 bases between them. CDR3 amino acids: CASSSSQGREKLFF. The CDR3 DNA sequence: TGTGCCAGCAGCTCCAGTCAGGGGCGTGAAAAACTGTTTTTT.

This clonotype occurred a few times. For the CDR3, the DNA is TGTGCCAGCAGCCAAGAAGGCCCCACTAGCGGCCAAGAGACCCAGTACTTC. Translation gives CASSQEGPTSGQETQYF. The chain couples TRBV4-2 to TRBJ2-5, with 8 bases identical to TRBD2. Germline assignment: CDR1 LGHNA and CDR2 YNFKEQ. Trimming cost V 0 bases and J 1 base; bases outside gene matches: 7. CDR3 size: 17 residues.

V is TRBV5-4 and J is TRBJ2-7, with D possibly called TRBD1 or TRBD2 (5 bases each). This CDR3 has 13 residues. The germline V gene has CDR1 SGHNT and CDR2 YYREEE (reference sequence). V was pared by 0 bases and J by 5 bases, with 9 bases between. CDR3 nucleotides: TGTGCCAGCAGCTTGGTCATGGGGGACGAGCAGTACTTC. Its translation is CASSLVMGDEQYF.

V gene TRBV7-2 combines with J gene TRBJ2-2, with 7 bases lining up with TRBD1. Trimming took 5 bases from V and 6 from J; bases not matched to a gene: 9. There are 15 residues in the CDR3. Germline V gene lookup returns CDR1 SGHTA and CDR2 FQGNSA. CDR3 DNA: TGTGCCAGCAGCCCTAAGACAGGGTTGCCCGGGGAGCTGTTTTTT. This translates into CASSPKTGLPGELFF.

This sequence joins TRBV6-1 and TRBJ1-6; D gene uncertain. In germline, CDR1 is MNHNS, CDR2 SASEGT. Deletions cut 8 bases from V and 4 bases from J, with 12 bases between. The CDR3 has 14 residues. The CDR3 DNA is TGTGCCAGCGAAGTTGCCCGGTATAATTCACCCCTCCACTTT. Its translation is CASEVARYNSPLHF.

This clonotype was seen a few times. This sequence joins TRBV6-5 and TRBJ2-3, with 12 nucleotides matching TRBD2. Trimming cost V 0 bases and J 4 bases; bases outside gene matches: 2. The CDR3 length is 16 residues. Germline values: CDR1 MNHEY, CDR2 SVGAGI. CDR3 residues: CASSYSTSGRADTQYF. The CDR3 coding sequence is TGTGCCAGCAGTTACTCGACTAGCGGGAGAGCAGATACGCAGTATTTT.

This clonotype was detected many times. The chain joins TRBV30 to TRBJ2-3, with unresolved D. The V gene's germline CDR1 is GTSNPN and CDR2 SVGIG (reference sequence). Trimming left V 1 base short and J 4 bases short, with 9 bases between. The CDR3 is 13 residues long. In nucleotides, the CDR3 is TGTGCCTGGAGTGCAATTTCGTCAGATACGCAGTATTTT. Its translation: CAWSAISSDTQYF.

The chain joins TRBV7-6 to TRBJ1-6; D not resolved. Germline V gene data show CDR1 as SGHVS and CDR2 as FNYEAQ. The CDR3 spans 14 residues. V was trimmed by 1 base and J by 8 bases, leaving 9 bases between them. The CDR3: CASSLGEGDSPLHF. The DNA for the CDR3 is TGTGCCAGCAGCTTAGGGGAAGGCGATTCACCCCTCCACTTT.

This chain connects TRBV7-2 to TRBJ2-1, with D possibly matching TRBD1 (7 bases). The CDR3 contains 17 residues. CDR1 SGHTA and CDR2 FQGNSA come from the germline V gene. Trimming shortened V by 3 bases and J by 5 bases, and 20 bases separated the two germline ends. CDR3 residues: CASSFRGGRGGDNEQFF. As DNA, the CDR3 is TGTGCCAGCAGCTTCAGAGGGGGCCGGGGCGGGGACAATGAGCAGTTCTTC.

Only a few counts were recorded for this clonotype. The CDR3 loop is CASSSLTDIQYF. CDR3 DNA: TGTGCCAGCAGTTCGCTGACAGACATTCAGTACTTC. This chain joins TRBV28 and TRBJ2-4, with a weak D call TRBD1 (5 bases). This CDR3 is 12 amino acids long. CDR1 and CDR2 (germline): MDHEN, SYDVKM. V lost 4 bases and J lost 8, with 9 bases in between.

V usage is TRBV7-9 and J usage is TRBJ1-5; D is uncertain. This CDR3 contains 16 residues. Germline V gives CDR1 SEHNR, CDR2 FQNEAQ (reference sequence). Deletions cut 5 bases from V and 2 bases from J, with 16 bases between. The CDR3 nucleotides are TGTGCCAGCAGCGTTAGCGTGGGTGATGGCAATCAGCCCCAGCATTTT. It translates to CASSVSVGDGNQPQHF.

This clonotype was detected only a few times. The J gene is TRBJ2-5, the V gene TRBV21-1. TRBV21-1 is classified as a pseudogene. The CDR3 runs 14 residues. The CDR3 sequence: CASSSYTNQETQYF. CDR3 nucleotide sequence: TGTGCCAGCAGCAGCTACACGAACCAAGAGACCCAGTACTTC.

The chain combines TRBV20-1 with TRBJ2-7; D unclear. V lost 1 base and J 4 bases, leaving 8 bases between the germline ends. The V gene's germline CDR1 is DFQATT and CDR2 SNEGSKA (reference sequence). This CDR3 is built from 12 residues. For the CDR3, the DNA is TGCAGTGCTAGAGGGATGAAGTACGAGCAGTACTTC. This codes for CSARGMKYEQYF.

This clonotype was seen a few times. The J gene is TRBJ2-1, the V gene TRBV7-7; 12 bases are a match to TRBD2. Germline values: CDR1 SSHAT, CDR2 FNYEAQ (reference sequence). Trimming at V came to 4 bases and at J to 5 bases, leaving 6 bases not matched to a gene. The CDR3 consists of 16 residues. The CDR3 sequence is CASSSGASGGDNEQFF. The CDR3 DNA sequence: TGTGCCAGCAGCTCGGGGGCTAGCGGGGGGGACAATGAGCAGTTCTTC.